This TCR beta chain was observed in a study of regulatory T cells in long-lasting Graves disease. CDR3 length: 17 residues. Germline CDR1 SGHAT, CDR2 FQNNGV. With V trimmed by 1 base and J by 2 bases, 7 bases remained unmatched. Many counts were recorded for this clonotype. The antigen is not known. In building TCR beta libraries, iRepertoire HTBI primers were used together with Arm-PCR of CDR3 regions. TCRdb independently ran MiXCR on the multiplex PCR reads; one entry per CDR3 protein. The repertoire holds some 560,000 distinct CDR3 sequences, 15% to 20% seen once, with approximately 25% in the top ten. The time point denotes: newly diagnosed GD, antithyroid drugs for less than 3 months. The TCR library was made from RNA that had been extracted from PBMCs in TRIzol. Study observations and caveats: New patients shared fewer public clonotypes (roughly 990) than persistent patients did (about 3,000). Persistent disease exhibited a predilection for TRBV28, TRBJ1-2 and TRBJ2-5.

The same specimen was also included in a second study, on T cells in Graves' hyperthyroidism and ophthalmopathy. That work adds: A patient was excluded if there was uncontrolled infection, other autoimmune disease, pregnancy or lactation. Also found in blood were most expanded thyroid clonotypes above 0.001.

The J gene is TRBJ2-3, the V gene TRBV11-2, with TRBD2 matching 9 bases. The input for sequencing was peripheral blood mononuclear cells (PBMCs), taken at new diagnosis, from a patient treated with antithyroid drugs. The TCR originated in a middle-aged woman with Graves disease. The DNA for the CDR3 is TGTGCCAGCAGCTTAGGAGTGAGCGGGGGGCTCACAGATACGCAGTATTTT. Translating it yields CASSLGVSGGLTDTQYF.